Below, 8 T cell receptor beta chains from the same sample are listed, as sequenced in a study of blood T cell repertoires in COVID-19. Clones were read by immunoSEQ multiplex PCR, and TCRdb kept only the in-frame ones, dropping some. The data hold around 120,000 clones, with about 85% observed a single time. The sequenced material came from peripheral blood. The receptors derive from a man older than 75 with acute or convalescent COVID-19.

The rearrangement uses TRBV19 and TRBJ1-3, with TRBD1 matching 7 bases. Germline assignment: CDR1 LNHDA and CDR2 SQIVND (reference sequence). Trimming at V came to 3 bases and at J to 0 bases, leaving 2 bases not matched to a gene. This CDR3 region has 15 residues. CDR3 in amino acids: CASSMGQSSGNTIYF. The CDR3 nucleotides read TGTGCCAGTAGTATGGGACAGAGCTCTGGAAACACCATATATTTT. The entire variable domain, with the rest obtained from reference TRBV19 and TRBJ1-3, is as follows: DGGITQSPKYLFRKEGQNVTLSCEQNLNHDAMYWYRQDPGQGLRLIYYSQIVNDFQKGDIAEGYSVSREKKESFPLTVTSAQKNPTAFYLCASSMGQSSGNTIYFGEGSWLTVV.

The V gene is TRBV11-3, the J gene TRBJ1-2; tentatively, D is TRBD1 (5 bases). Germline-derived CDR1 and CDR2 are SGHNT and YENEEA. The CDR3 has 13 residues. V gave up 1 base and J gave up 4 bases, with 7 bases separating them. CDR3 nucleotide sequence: TGTGCCAGCAGCTTAGCCGGGGGCTATGGCTACACCTTC. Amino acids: CASSLAGGYGYTF.

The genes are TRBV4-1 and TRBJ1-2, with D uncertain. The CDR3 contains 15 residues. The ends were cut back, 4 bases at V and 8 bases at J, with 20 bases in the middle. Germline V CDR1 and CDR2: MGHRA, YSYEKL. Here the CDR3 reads CASSPAGATRRGYTF. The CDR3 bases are TGCGCCAGCAGCCCTGCCGGAGCTACTAGGAGGGGCTACACCTTC.

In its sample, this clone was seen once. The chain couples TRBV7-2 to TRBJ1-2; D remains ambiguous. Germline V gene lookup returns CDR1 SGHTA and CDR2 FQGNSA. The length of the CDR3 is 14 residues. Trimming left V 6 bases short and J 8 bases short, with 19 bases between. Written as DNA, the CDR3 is TGTGCCAGCAGGAGTACCCTAGAAACGTACGGCTACACCTTC. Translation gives CASRSTLETYGYTF.

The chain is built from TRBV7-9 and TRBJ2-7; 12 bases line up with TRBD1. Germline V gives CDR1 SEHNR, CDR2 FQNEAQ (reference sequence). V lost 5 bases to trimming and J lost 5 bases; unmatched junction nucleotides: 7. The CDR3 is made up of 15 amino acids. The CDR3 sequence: CASSRGTGGLHEQYF. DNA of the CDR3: TGTGCCAGCAGCAGGGGGACAGGGGGCCTCCACGAGCAGTACTTC.

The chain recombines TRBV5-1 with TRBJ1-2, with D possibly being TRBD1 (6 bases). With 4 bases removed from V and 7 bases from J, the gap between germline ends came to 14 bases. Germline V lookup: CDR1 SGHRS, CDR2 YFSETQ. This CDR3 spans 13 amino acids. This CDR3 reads CASSPQDRSGYTF. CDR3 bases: TGCGCCAGCAGCCCCCAGGACAGATCTGGCTACACCTTC.

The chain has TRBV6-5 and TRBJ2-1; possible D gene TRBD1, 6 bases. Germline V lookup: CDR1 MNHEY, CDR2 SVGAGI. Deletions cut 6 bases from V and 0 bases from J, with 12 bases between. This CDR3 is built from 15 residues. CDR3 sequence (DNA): TGTGCCAGCAGGACAGGTCAAGGCTCCTACAATGAGCAGTTCTTC. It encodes CASRTGQGSYNEQFF.

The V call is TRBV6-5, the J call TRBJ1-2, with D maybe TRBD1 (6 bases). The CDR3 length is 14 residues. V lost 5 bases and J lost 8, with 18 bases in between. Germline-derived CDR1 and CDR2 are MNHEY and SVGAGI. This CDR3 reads CASSPGVKAGGYTF. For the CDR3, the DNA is TGTGCCAGCAGTCCAGGGGTGAAGGCTGGCGGCTACACCTTC.